These 7 T cell receptor beta chains came from one sample sequenced in a study of control samples from healthy donors and cancer patients. The method was immunoSEQ multiplex PCR; TCRdb's version includes in-frame clones alone and lacks a portion of them. The data show about 120,000 clones, with around 87% seen just once and 9.5% to 13% held by the top ten. The sample taken for sequencing was blood. The receptor set was obtained from a man younger than 45 in good health.

This rearrangement joins TRBV5-5 to TRBJ2-7; D may be TRBD2 (7 bases). Trimming removed 0 bases at V and 7 bases at J, with 23 bases between. The CDR3 is 17 residues long. CDR1 and CDR2 from the germline V gene are SGHKS and YYEKEE (reference sequence). The CDR3 DNA sequence: TGTGCCAGCAGCTTGGTAGTTACGGGGGGCCTCTCGGTGGAGCAGTACGTC. This gives the protein CASSLVVTGGLSVEQYV.

The chain uses TRBV28 and TRBJ2-1, with D perhaps matching TRBD1 or TRBD2 (6 bases each). The V end lost 5 bases, the J end lost 9 bases, and 23 bases lay between the germline ends. Per the germline V gene, CDR1 is MDHEN and CDR2 is SYDVKM. The CDR3 extends over 16 amino acids. The CDR3 here is CASSGGSGTITIEQFF. The CDR3 bases are TGTGCCAGCAGTGGGGGGTCCGGGACAATCACCATTGAGCAGTTCTTC.

The chain uses TRBV6-5 and TRBJ2-7; D is unclear. The CDR3 is made up of 13 amino acids. V was trimmed by 7 bases and J by 7 bases, leaving 17 bases between them. Germline values: CDR1 MNHEY, CDR2 SVGAGI. In DNA, the CDR3 is TGTGCCAGCAAGTCACGACTCCTGGGTGAGCAGTACTTC. It specifies CASKSRLLGEQYF.

This clone was observed a handful of times. The J gene is TRBJ1-2, the V gene TRBV2, with 10 positions matching TRBD1. CDR3 length: 16 residues. Trimming cost V 6 bases and J 2 bases; bases outside gene matches: 9. The germline CDR1 and CDR2 sequences are SNHLY and FYNNEI. The CDR3 here is CASSPLAGQGNYGYTF. The CDR3 DNA reads TGTGCCAGCAGCCCACTTGCGGGACAGGGGAACTATGGCTACACCTTC.

As concerns this clone: Other DNA sequences in this specimen translate into the identical CDR3. V usage is TRBV15 and J usage is TRBJ1-1; D is undetermined. V was clipped by 1 base and J by 1 base, with 10 bases between them. Per the germline V gene, CDR1 is LNHNV and CDR2 is YYDKDF (reference sequence). The CDR3 totals 15 residues. The CDR3 loop reads CATSRGGTTNTEAFF. The CDR3 DNA reads as TGTGCCACCAGCAGAGGCGGCACAACGAACACTGAAGCTTTCTTT.

The gene calls are TRBV6-1 and TRBJ2-3; D gene unclear. V lost 8 bases, J lost 1 base, and 10 bases lay in between. The CDR3 is 13 amino acids. Germline loops: CDR1 MNHNS, CDR2 SASEGT. CDR3 sequence: CASGKERTDTQYF. In DNA form, the CDR3 reads TGTGCCAGCGGGAAGGAGCGCACAGATACGCAGTATTTT.

The chain employs TRBV6-5 and TRBJ2-3; TRBD1 or TRBD2 may be the D gene (5 bases each). CDR1 MNHEY and CDR2 SVGAGI come from the germline V gene. Trimming pared 0 bases from V and 1 base from J, leaving 8 bases between. The CDR3 has 15 amino acids. CDR3 in amino acids: CASSYSGRRTDTQYF. The CDR3 DNA sequence: TGTGCCAGCAGTTACTCGGGACGCCGCACAGATACGCAGTATTTT.